The 9 T cell receptor beta chains listed next were all sequenced from one sample in a study of T cells in Graves' hyperthyroidism and ophthalmopathy. Using RNA transcripts as the source, TCR beta CDR3 regions were amplified. Primed by the HTBI set, a first-round RT-PCR was run on the TCR CDR3. TCRdb fed the multiplex PCR reads into MiXCR, producing one record per CDR3 protein. Here the sample spans 200,000 to 250,000 distinct CDR3 sequences, around 17% being singletons. Sequencing was done on a sample of blood. All receptors derive from a woman aged 50 to 65 with Graves' hyperthyroidism.

The chain combines TRBV30 with TRBJ2-3, with a tentative D call TRBD1 (5 bases). The CDR3 extends over 13 amino acids. Germline CDR1 is GTSNPN and CDR2 is SVGIG (reference sequence). Trimming took 5 bases from V and 3 from J, leaving 12 bases between them. CDR3 loop: CAWGKGLTDTQYF. CDR3 DNA sequence: TGTGCCTGGGGGAAGGGGCTGACAGATACGCAGTATTTT.

This clonotype was detected ten times or more. The rearrangement joins TRBV6-1 to TRBJ1-5; D unresolved. V gave up 7 bases and J gave up 5 bases, with 9 bases separating them. Germline CDR1 and CDR2: MNHNS and SASEGT. This CDR3 contains 12 residues. This chain's CDR3 is CASTTRYQPQHF. The CDR3 bases are TGTGCCAGCACCACCCGCTATCAGCCCCAGCATTTT.

This sequence joins TRBV27 and TRBJ1-4, with D unclear. The CDR3 has 14 amino acids. Per germline, CDR1 MNHEY and CDR2 SMNVEV (reference sequence). The germline V and J ends were trimmed by 6 bases and 3 bases, with 11 bases remaining between them. This CDR3 is CASSPEGPNEKLFF. The CDR3 nucleotides are TGTGCCAGCAGCCCGGAAGGACCTAATGAAAAACTGTTTTTT. The full variable domain, its missing parts supplied by reference TRBV27 and TRBJ1-4, is EAQVTQNPRYLITVTGKKLTVTCSQNMNHEYMSWYRQDPGLGLRQIYYSMNVEVTDKGDVPEGYKVSRKEKRNFPLILESPSPNQTSLYFCASSPEGPNEKLFFGSGTQLSVL.

The chain employs TRBV20-1 and TRBJ2-1, with 11 bases fitting TRBD2. CDR1 DFQATT and CDR2 SNEGSKA come from the germline V gene (reference sequence). This CDR3 comprises 16 residues. J lost 2 bases, V lost 5 bases, and 8 bases had no gene match. CDR3 coding DNA: TGCAGTGCTGGCCCACTACTAGCGGGAGCCTACAATGAGCAGTTCTTC. Translated, it gives CSAGPLLAGAYNEQFF.

This clonotype has just a few counts. The chain uses TRBV2 and TRBJ1-4, with 10 bases aligning to TRBD1. CDR1 and CDR2 (germline): SNHLY, FYNNEI. The V segment lost 6 bases and the J segment 4 bases; nucleotides outside the gene matches: 11. This CDR3 is 17 amino acids long. The CDR3 region is CASSPAGTGAVNEKLFF. CDR3 nucleotide sequence: TGTGCCAGCAGCCCGGCCGGGACAGGGGCCGTTAATGAAAAACTGTTTTTT.

This clonotype was picked up many times. The V call is TRBV7-2, the J call TRBJ2-3, with a possible D match to TRBD2 (7 bases). The germline V and J ends were trimmed by 4 bases and 2 bases, with 19 bases remaining between them. CDR1 SGHTA and CDR2 FQGNSA come from the germline V gene. The CDR3 is made up of 17 amino acids. The CDR3 DNA reads TGTGCCAGCAGCTGGGGGGGCTACGGGGCCCTCACAGATACGCAGTATTTT. Translating gives CASSWGGYGALTDTQYF.

This clonotype came up many times. The gene calls are TRBV6-1 and TRBJ1-5; D might be TRBD1 (5 bases). The CDR3 is made up of 15 amino acids. Germline V lookup: CDR1 MNHNS, CDR2 SASEGT. The V and J ends lost 4 bases and 2 bases respectively, with 12 bases between them. The CDR3 coding sequence is TGTGCCAGCAGTGCGGCTGGGGCACGCAATCAGCCCCAGCATTTT. It translates to CASSAAGARNQPQHF.

This clonotype showed up many times. J is TRBJ2-1 and V is TRBV28; D gene ambiguous. V lost 7 bases, J lost 0 bases, and 10 bases lay in between. The CDR3 sequence is 14 residues long. Germline V gene data show CDR1 as MDHEN and CDR2 as SYDVKM. The CDR3 DNA is TGTGCCAGCAAGTCGAGCGACTCCTACAATGAGCAGTTCTTC. Residues: CASKSSDSYNEQFF. Looking up the rest from reference TRBV28 and TRBJ2-1 gives the full variable domain: DVKVTQSSRYLVKRTGEKVFLECVQDMDHENMFWYRQDPGLGLRLIYFSYDVKMKEKGDIPEGYSVSREKKERFSLILESASTNQTSMYLCASKSSDSYNEQFFGPGTRLTVL.

Ten or more counts support this clonotype. This chain connects TRBV2 to TRBJ1-1; weak D call: TRBD1 (5 bases). CDR3 length: 14 amino acids. The V end was cut by 0 bases, the J end by 11 bases, with 16 bases between. The V gene's germline CDR1 is SNHLY and CDR2 FYNNEI. CDR3 region: CASSEARGDQVAFF. The CDR3 DNA follows: TGTGCCAGCAGTGAAGCCCGAGGGGACCAAGTGGCTTTCTTT. Combining the CDR3 with reference TRBV2 and TRBJ1-1 gives the whole variable domain EPEVTQTPSHQVTQMGQEVILRCVPISNHLYFYWYRQILGQKVEFLVSFYNNEISEKSEIFDDQFSVERPDGSNFTLKIRSTKLEDSAMYFCASSEARGDQVAFFGQGTRLTVV.